Sequencing of this TCR beta chain was carried out in a study of response to subunit inactivated influenza vaccine. Overall study results and limits: Each seasonal influenza vaccination, the authors suggested, recruits few new T cells.

MiXCR, applied by TCRdb to the RT-PCR reads, yields one record per CDR3 protein. This repertoire shows 590,000 or so distinct CDR3 sequences, 12% to 15% found once; its top ten account for 7.5% to 8%. The CDR3 sequence is 12 residues long. V lost 7 bases and J lost 3; bases outside the gene matches: 5. Germline values: CDR1 SQVTM, CDR2 ANQGSEA. A word on this clonotype: Its antigen is not identified.

The sequenced sample was PBMCs from blood, obtained 14 to 15 days before vaccination. This TCR was sampled from a man aged 50 or older who received an inactivated influenza vaccine. The chain has TRBV29-1 and TRBJ2-5, with 7 bases that match TRBD1. CDR3: CSGGTAEETQYF. The CDR3 DNA is TGCAGCGGTGGGACAGCAGAAGAGACCCAGTACTTC.